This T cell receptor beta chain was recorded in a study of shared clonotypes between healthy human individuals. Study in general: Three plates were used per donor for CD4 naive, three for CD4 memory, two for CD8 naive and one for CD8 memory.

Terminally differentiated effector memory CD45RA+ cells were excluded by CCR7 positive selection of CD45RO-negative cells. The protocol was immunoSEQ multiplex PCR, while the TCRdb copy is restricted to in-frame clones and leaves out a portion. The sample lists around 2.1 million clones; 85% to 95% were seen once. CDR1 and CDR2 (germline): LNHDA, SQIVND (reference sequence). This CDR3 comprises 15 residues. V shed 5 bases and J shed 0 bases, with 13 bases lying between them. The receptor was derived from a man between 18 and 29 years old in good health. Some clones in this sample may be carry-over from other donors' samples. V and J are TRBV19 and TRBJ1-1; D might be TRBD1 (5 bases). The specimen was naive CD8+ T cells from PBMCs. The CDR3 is CASSVRQNMNTEAFF. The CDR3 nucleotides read TGTGCCAGTAGTGTAAGACAGAATATGAACACTGAAGCTTTCTTT.